This entry lists 19 T cell receptor beta chains sequenced from one sample in a study of T cell changes during pregnancy in multiple sclerosis. The protocol was immunoSEQ multiplex PCR, while the TCRdb copy is restricted to in-frame clones and leaves out a portion. Among under 60,000 clones listed, roughly nine tenths were seen once. Sequencing used CD8+ T cells from peripheral blood mononuclear cells, obtained after pregnancy. The receptor source for this set is a female donor with multiple sclerosis, enrolled in a pregnancy study.

A few counts support this clone. The chain has TRBV19 and TRBJ1-1, with TRBD1 identical over 9 bases. The CDR3 contains 17 residues. Germline CDR1 is LNHDA and CDR2 is SQIVND (reference sequence). V gave up 1 base and J gave up 0 bases; unmatched junction bases: 6. In nucleotides, the CDR3 is TGTGCCAGTAGTATAGCGACAGGGGGTAGGATGAACACTGAAGCTTTCTTT. Encoded protein: CASSIATGGRMNTEAFF. The full variable domain, with the rest looked up from reference TRBV19 and TRBJ1-1, is DGGITQSPKYLFRKEGQNVTLSCEQNLNHDAMYWYRQDPGQGLRLIYYSQIVNDFQKGDIAEGYSVSREKKESFPLTVTSAQKNPTAFYLCASSIATGGRMNTEAFFGQGTRLTVV.

V and J are TRBV9 and TRBJ2-1, with D tentatively TRBD2 (7 bases). Trimming took off 5 bases at V and 4 bases at J, with 19 bases between the two ends. The CDR3 is made up of 16 amino acids. CDR1 and CDR2 (germline): SGDLS, YYNGEE. CDR3 nucleotide sequence: TGTGCCAGCAGGGGTGGCGGGGGCGGGGGATACAATGAGCAGTTCTTC. Amino acids: CASRGGGGGGYNEQFF.

The genes are TRBV6-6 and TRBJ1-3, with D maybe TRBD1 (6 bases). Trimming removed 2 bases at V and 2 bases at J, with 13 bases between. Germline loops: CDR1 MNHNY, CDR2 SVGAGI (reference sequence). The CDR3 length is 16 residues. The CDR3 DNA reads as TGTGCCAGCAGTTACGAAGGGGGTTGGACTGGAAACACCATATATTTT. This codes for CASSYEGGWTGNTIYF.

The V and J genes are TRBV7-9 and TRBJ2-7, with 8 bases lining up with TRBD1. Germline CDR1 is SEHNR and CDR2 is FQNEAQ (reference sequence). V lost 0 bases to trimming and J lost 3 bases; unmatched junction nucleotides: 4. The CDR3 sequence is 15 residues long. CDR3 protein: CASSLAQGVIYEQYF. The DNA of the CDR3 is TGTGCCAGCAGCTTAGCACAGGGGGTTATCTACGAGCAGTACTTC.

This chain links TRBV7-9 with TRBJ2-7, with D possibly TRBD1 on 6 matching bases. This CDR3 has 15 amino acids. Trimming cost V 7 bases and J 5 bases, with 21 bases left between them. Germline CDR1 and CDR2: SEHNR and FQNEAQ (reference sequence). The CDR3 protein is CASTADGGAGDEQYF. As DNA, the CDR3 is TGTGCCAGCACCGCGGATGGCGGAGCAGGGGACGAGCAGTACTTC.

The chain is built from TRBV29-1 and TRBJ2-7; TRBD1 agrees at 8 bases. V lost 4 bases and J lost 0; bases outside the gene matches: 8. Germline V gives CDR1 SQVTM, CDR2 ANQGSEA. The CDR3 is made up of 15 amino acids. The CDR3 protein is CSVASGQESSYEQYF. CDR3 bases: TGCAGCGTTGCCTCGGGACAGGAGAGCTCCTACGAGCAGTACTTC.

This chain links TRBV18 with TRBJ1-3; D gene ambiguous. The CDR3 extends over 11 amino acids. From germline, CDR1 is KGHSH and CDR2 LQKENI. V dropped 8 bases and J dropped 6 bases, with 8 bases sitting between them. The chain's CDR3 is CASPTANTIYF. CDR3 DNA: TGTGCCAGCCCGACTGCAAACACCATATATTTT.

The chain couples TRBV15 to TRBJ2-3, with D tentatively TRBD2 (6 bases). The germline V gene has CDR1 LNHNV and CDR2 YYDKDF (reference sequence). V was clipped by 3 bases and J by 1 base, with 11 bases between them. The CDR3 consists of 15 residues. The CDR3 here is CATSRGLVGTDTQYF. CDR3 nucleotides: TGTGCCACCAGCAGGGGACTGGTAGGCACAGATACGCAGTATTTT. Full variable domain (missing parts from reference TRBV15 and TRBJ2-3): DAMVIQNPRYQVTQFGKPVTLSCSQTLNHNVMYWYQQKSSQAPKLLFHYYDKDFNNEADTPDNFQSRRPNTSFCFLDIRSPGLGDTAMYLCATSRGLVGTDTQYFGPGTRLTVL.

The chain employs TRBV9 and TRBJ1-6; 12 bases are a match to TRBD1. The J segment lost 4 bases and the V segment lost 3 bases, leaving 5 bases of the junction unmatched. The CDR3 length is 17 residues. In germline, CDR1 is SGDLS, CDR2 YYNGEE. The DNA of the CDR3 is TGTGCCAGCAGCGGGGGACAGGGGGCCCTTTATAATTCACCCCTCCACTTT. This encodes CASSGGQGALYNSPLHF.

The chain recombines TRBV5-3 with TRBJ1-5; D remains unclear. TRBV5-3 is treated as an ORF (open reading frame) with a function not yet certain. The CDR3 contains 14 residues. The V end lost 2 bases, the J end lost 3 bases, and 9 bases lay between the germline ends. The CDR3 sequence is CARSLATDNQPQHF. The CDR3, as DNA: TGTGCCAGAAGCTTAGCGACGGACAATCAGCCCCAGCATTTT.

This chain connects TRBV7-8 to TRBJ2-7; TRBD1 matches at 7 bases. Trimming cost V 4 bases and J 6 bases; bases outside gene matches: 6. This CDR3 has 13 residues. Looked up from germline, CDR1 is SGHVS and CDR2 is FQNEAQ. CDR3 sequence reads: CASSSGTVGEQYF. Here the CDR3 DNA reads TGTGCCAGCAGCTCCGGGACAGTCGGCGAGCAGTACTTC.

This clone has only one observation. V and J are TRBV5-8 and TRBJ1-6; the D is unclear. There are 10 residues in the CDR3. Germline V gene data show CDR1 as SGHTS and CDR2 as YDEGEE. The ends were cut back, 2 bases at V and 12 bases at J, with 3 bases in the middle. This CDR3 is CASSFRPLHF. DNA for the CDR3: TGTGCCAGCAGCTTTCGACCCCTCCACTTT.

V usage is TRBV27 and J usage is TRBJ2-3; 12 bases map to TRBD2. V lost 5 bases and J lost 6; bases outside the gene matches: 6. In germline, CDR1 is MNHEY, CDR2 SMNVEV (reference sequence). The CDR3 runs 15 residues. This CDR3 reads CASSPTSGGRDTQYF. For the CDR3, the DNA is TGTGCCAGCAGTCCTACTAGCGGGGGGCGGGATACGCAGTATTTT.

The J gene is TRBJ2-7, the V gene TRBV11-2; D is perhaps TRBD2 (6 bases). V gave up 5 bases and J gave up 0 bases, with 11 bases separating them. Germline values: CDR1 SGHAT, CDR2 FQNNGV. This CDR3 contains 14 residues. The CDR3 spells CASSNRDSSYEQYF. DNA of the CDR3: TGTGCCAGCAGCAACCGGGACTCCTCCTACGAGCAGTACTTC.

The chain joins TRBV15 to TRBJ2-2; 9 positions agree with TRBD1. V was clipped by 8 bases and J by 4 bases; unmatched bases: 8. Germline V gene data show CDR1 as LNHNV and CDR2 as YYDKDF (reference sequence). The CDR3 runs to 15 residues. As DNA, the CDR3 is TGTGCCACCCGTTCGGGGGACAGGGCCACCGGGGAGCTGTTTTTT. Protein: CATRSGDRATGELFF.

The rearrangement joins TRBV9 to TRBJ2-1; 8 nucleotides agree with TRBD2. Losses at the gene ends were 3 bases for V and 1 base for J; bases not matched to a gene: 3. Germline CDR1 and CDR2: SGDLS and YYNGEE. This CDR3 region has 15 residues. CDR3 nucleotides: TGTGCCAGCAGCGCGCGGGGGGAGTCCTACAATGAGCAGTTCTTC. It codes for CASSARGESYNEQFF.

The gene calls are TRBV2 and TRBJ2-1; no clear D. V was shortened by 5 bases and J by 6 bases, with 5 bases between the two germline ends. The CDR3 has 11 residues. CDR1 and CDR2 (germline): SNHLY, FYNNEI. The CDR3: CASSRSNEQFF. The CDR3 DNA reads as TGTGCCAGCAGTCGGAGCAATGAGCAGTTCTTC.

V usage is TRBV6-4 and J usage is TRBJ2-5; possible D gene TRBD2, 6 bases. The CDR3 contains 15 residues. Per the germline V gene, CDR1 is MRHNA and CDR2 is SNTAGT. The V gene lost 7 bases and the J gene lost 1 base, with 16 bases spanning the gap. The CDR3 spells CASTPLRTTQETQYF. The CDR3 DNA reads TGTGCCAGCACACCACTACGGACTACCCAAGAGACCCAGTACTTC.

The V gene is TRBV6-5, the J gene TRBJ2-5, with 7 positions matching TRBD2. Germline CDR1 reads MNHEY; CDR2 reads SVGAGI. The CDR3 is 15 residues long. With V trimmed by 6 bases and J by 2 bases, 9 bases remained unmatched. This chain's CDR3 is CASSSPPSGQETQYF. The CDR3 nucleotides read TGTGCCAGCAGCTCCCCACCTAGCGGTCAAGAGACCCAGTACTTC.